This T cell receptor (beta chain) stems from a study of T cells after yellow fever vaccination. The overall study: Preparation of fractions with low cell numbers was performed using SMART-Seq v4 Ultra Low Input. General study points: It was a small share of clonotypes that appeared in both CD4 and CD8 compartments. Although the secondary response was weaker, it peaked faster, at day 5 versus 15. At 95% to 98% for CD4 and 70% to 90% for CD8, most primary-vaccination clones showed up again after the booster.

With 4 bases clipped from V and 0 bases from J, the junction kept 11 bases outside the gene matches. This CDR3 spans 18 amino acids. Germline values: CDR1 LGHDT, CDR2 YNNKEL (reference sequence). There are a few counts of this clonotype. Its antigen is currently unknown. TCRdb processed the 5' RACE reads anew with MiXCR; each CDR3 protein has one entry. This sample has approximately 580,000 distinct CDR3 sequences, with roughly a sixth found just once. The V and J genes are TRBV3-1 and TRBJ2-1; TRBD2 aligns across 8 bases. This TCR came from a man aged 18-30 years who received the YFV17D yellow fever vaccine. The sample consisted of PBMCs, taken 5 to 6 days after the first yellow fever vaccination. The DNA of the CDR3 is TGTGCCAGCAGCCCTACCATGCTAGCGGGTGCCTCCTACAATGAGCAGTTCTTC. Residues: CASSPTMLAGASYNEQFF.